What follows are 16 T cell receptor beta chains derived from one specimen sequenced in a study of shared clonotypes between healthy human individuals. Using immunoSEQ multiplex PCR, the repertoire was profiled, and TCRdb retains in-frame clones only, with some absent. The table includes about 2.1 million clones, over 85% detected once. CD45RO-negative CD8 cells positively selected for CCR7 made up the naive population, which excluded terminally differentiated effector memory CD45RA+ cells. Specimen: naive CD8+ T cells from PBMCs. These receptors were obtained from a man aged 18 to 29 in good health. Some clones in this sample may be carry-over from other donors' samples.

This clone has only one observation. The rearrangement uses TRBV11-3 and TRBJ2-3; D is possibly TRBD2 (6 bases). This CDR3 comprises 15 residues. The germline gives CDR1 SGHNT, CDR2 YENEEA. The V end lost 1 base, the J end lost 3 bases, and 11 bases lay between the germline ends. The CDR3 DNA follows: TGTGCCAGCAGCTTAGTGGGCGGGAAGACAGATACGCAGTATTTT. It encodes CASSLVGGKTDTQYF.

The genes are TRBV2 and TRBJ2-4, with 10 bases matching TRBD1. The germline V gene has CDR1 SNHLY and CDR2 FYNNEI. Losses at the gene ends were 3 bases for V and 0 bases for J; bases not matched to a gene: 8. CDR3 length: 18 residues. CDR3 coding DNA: TGTGCCAGCAGTGAGGGACAGGGGAGGGTACTAGCCAAAAACATTCAGTACTTC. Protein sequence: CASSEGQGRVLAKNIQYF.

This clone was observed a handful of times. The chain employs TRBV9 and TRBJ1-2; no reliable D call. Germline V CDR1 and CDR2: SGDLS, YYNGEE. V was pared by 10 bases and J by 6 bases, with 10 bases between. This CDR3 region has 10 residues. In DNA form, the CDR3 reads TGTGCCTCGGGTCGTGATGGCTACACCTTC. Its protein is CASGRDGYTF.

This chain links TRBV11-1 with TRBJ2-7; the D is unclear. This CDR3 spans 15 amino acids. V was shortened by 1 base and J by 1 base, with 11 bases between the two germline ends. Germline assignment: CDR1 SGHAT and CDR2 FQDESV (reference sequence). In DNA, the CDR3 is TGTGCCAGCAGCTTAGTTACGGGCAGATCCTACGAGCAGTACTTC. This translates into CASSLVTGRSYEQYF.

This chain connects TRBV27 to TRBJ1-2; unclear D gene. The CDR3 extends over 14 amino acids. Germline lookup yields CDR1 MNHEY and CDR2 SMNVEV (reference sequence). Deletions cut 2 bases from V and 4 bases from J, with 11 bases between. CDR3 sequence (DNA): TGTGCCAGCAGTTTAGGGCGGACGGTCTATGGCTACACCTTC. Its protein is CASSLGRTVYGYTF.

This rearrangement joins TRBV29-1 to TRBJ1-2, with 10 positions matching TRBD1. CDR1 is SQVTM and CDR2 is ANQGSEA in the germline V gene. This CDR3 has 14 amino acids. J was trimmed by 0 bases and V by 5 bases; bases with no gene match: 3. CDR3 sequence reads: CSVPGQGANYGYTF. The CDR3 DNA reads TGCAGCGTTCCTGGACAGGGGGCTAACTATGGCTACACCTTC.

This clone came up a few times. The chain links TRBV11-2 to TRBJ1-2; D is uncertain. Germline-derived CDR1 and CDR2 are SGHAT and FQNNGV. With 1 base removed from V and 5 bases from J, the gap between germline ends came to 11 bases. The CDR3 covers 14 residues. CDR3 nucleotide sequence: TGTGCCAGCAGCTTAGCCTTGCCGTTATATGGCTACACCTTC. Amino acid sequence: CASSLALPLYGYTF.

CDR3 nucleotide sequence: TGTGCCTGGAGTTCAAAGGGTTGGGGCGAGCAGTACTTC. Amino acid sequence: CAWSSKGWGEQYF. The chain has TRBV30 and TRBJ2-7; no reliable D call. The CDR3 is 13 residues long. Trimming stripped 2 bases from V and 6 bases from J, with 14 bases between. Germline assignment: CDR1 GTSNPN and CDR2 SVGIG (reference sequence).

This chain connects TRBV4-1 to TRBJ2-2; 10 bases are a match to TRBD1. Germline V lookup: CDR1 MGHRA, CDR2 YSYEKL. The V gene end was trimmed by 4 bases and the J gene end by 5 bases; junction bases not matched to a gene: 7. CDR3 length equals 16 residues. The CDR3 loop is CASSPTGGSKTGELFF. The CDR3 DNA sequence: TGCGCCAGCAGCCCGACAGGGGGCAGTAAGACCGGGGAGCTGTTTTTT.

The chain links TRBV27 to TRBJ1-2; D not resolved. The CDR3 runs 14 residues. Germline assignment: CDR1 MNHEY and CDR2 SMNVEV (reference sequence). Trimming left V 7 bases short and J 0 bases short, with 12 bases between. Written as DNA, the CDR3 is TGTGCCAGCACCTCCCGGGGATCTAACTATGGCTACACCTTC. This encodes CASTSRGSNYGYTF.

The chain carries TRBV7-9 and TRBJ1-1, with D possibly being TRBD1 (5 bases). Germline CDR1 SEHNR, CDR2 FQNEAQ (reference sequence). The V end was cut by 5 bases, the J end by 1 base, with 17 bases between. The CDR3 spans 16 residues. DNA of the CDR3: TGTGCCAGCAGCCCACTTACCGGGACGTGGAACACTGAAGCTTTCTTT. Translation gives CASSPLTGTWNTEAFF.

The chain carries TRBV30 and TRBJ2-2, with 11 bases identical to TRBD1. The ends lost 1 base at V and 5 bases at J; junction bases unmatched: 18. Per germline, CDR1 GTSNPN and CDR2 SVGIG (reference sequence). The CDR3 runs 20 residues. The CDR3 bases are TGTGCCTGGAGTGGCCCACGGGACAGGGGGTTAGAGGTGGATACCGGGGAGCTGTTTTTT. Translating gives CAWSGPRDRGLEVDTGELFF. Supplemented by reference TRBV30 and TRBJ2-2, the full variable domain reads SQTIHQWPATLVQPVGSPLSLECTVEGTSNPNLYWYRQAAGRGLQLLFYSVGIGQISSEVPQNLSASRPQDRQFILSSKKLLLSDSGFYLCAWSGPRDRGLEVDTGELFFGEGSRLTVL.

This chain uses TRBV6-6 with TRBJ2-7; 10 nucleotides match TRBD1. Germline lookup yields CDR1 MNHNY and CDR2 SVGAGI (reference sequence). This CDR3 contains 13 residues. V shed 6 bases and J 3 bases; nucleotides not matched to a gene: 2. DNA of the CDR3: TGTGCCAGCAGCGGGACAGGGGACTACGAGCAGTACTTC. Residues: CASSGTGDYEQYF.

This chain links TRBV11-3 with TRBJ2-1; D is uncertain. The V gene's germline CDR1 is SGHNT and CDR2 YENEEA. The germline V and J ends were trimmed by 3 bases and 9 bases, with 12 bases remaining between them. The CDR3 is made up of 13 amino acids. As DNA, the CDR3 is TGTGCCAGCAGCTTTTTTCCATGGGGTGAGCAGTTCTTC. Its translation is CASSFFPWGEQFF.

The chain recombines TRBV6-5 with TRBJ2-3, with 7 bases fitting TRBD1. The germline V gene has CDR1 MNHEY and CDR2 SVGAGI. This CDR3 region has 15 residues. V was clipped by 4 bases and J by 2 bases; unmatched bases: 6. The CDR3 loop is CASSFADRPTDTQYF. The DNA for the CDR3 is TGTGCCAGCAGTTTCGCGGACAGGCCCACAGATACGCAGTATTTT.

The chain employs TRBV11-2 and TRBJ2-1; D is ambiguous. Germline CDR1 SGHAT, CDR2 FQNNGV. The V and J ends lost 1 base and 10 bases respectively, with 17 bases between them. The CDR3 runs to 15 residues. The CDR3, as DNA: TGTGCCAGCAGCTTAGTAGGCAATCCCAATCGCGAGCAGTTCTTC. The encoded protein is CASSLVGNPNREQFF.